This record looks at one T cell receptor beta chain sequence and its context. The sample is drawn from a study of OX40 agonist ivuxolimab in advanced cancers. The table came from immunoSEQ multiplex PCR; TCRdb's copy has only in-frame clones and leaves some out. The table includes around 60,000 clones, roughly nine tenths detected once. It was autoimmune disease history or systemic immunosuppression that excluded patients. Per germline, CDR1 SNHLY and CDR2 FYNNEI. The CDR3 has 15 residues. V lost 7 bases to trimming and J lost 0 bases; unmatched junction nucleotides: 7. The chain couples TRBV2 to TRBJ1-1, with 8 bases fitting TRBD1. The TCR sequence derives from an adult with an advanced solid tumor such as melanoma, head and neck, liver or kidney cancer. The sample here was CD4+ or CD8+ T cells sorted from blood, taken in a trial of the OX40 agonist ivuxolimab. CDR3 DNA: TGTGCCAGCACCCTCAGGGGACAGGTGAACACTGAAGCTTTCTTT. Translated: CASTLRGQVNTEAFF.